These T cell receptor beta chains were read from a single sample in a study of blood T cell repertoires in COVID-19. Sequencing used immunoSEQ multiplex PCR; TCRdb keeps in-frame clones, though not all of them. The sample includes 65,000 to 95,000 clones, about 80% of them seen just once. The sequencing input was peripheral blood. All receptors derive from a woman in her thirties or forties with active or convalescent COVID-19. Each CDR3 is given with its conserved first and last residue. D genes are given only for firm matches. Size tells how often a clone was seen (once, few, many) or the class of an expanded clone, and some rows leave it out.

D gene	clone size	V gene	J gene	CDR3 DNA	CDR3 protein
TRBD2	few	TRBV5-6	TRBJ2-3	TGTGCCAGCAGCCGGGGACTAGCGGAAACAGATACGCAGTATTTT	CASSRGLAETDTQYF
-	-	TRBV3-1/TRBV3-2	TRBJ2-1	TGTGCCAGCAGCCAAGCGGAGCGGGCCATGCCGTTCTTC	CASSQAERAMPFF
TRBD1	-	TRBV13	TRBJ2-7	TGTGCCAGCAGCTTAGGGGCCGGACAGGGAACCTACGAGCAGTACTTC	CASSLGAGQGTYEQYF
TRBD1	-	TRBV10-3	TRBJ1-4	TGTGGAACACTGACAGGGCGTGAAAAACTGTTTTTT	CGTLTGREKLFF
-	-	TRBV19	TRBJ2-7	TGTGCCAGTAGTCTGGACAGCACCTACGAGCAGTACTTC	CASSLDSTYEQYF
-	-	TRBV6-5	TRBJ1-5	TGTGCCAGCAGTTACACGGGAAATAGCAATCAGCCCCAGCATTTT	CASSYTGNSNQPQHF
TRBD2	-	TRBV30	TRBJ2-5	TGTGCCTGGACCCCCGGGACTAGCGGGGAAAAGACCCAGTACTTC	CAWTPGTSGEKTQYF
TRBD1	-	TRBV7-3	TRBJ1-1	TGTGCCAGCAGCTTACAGGGGGCTGGGACTGAAGCTTTCTTT	CASSLQGAGTEAFF
-	few	TRBV6-2/TRBV6-3	TRBJ2-3	TGTGCCAGCAGTCGACTAGTCGTAGCGCAGTATTTT	CASSRLVVAQYF
-	few	TRBV27	TRBJ1-3	TGTGCCAGCAGGTCCGCTGGAAACACCATATATTTT	CASRSAGNTIYF
-	-	TRBV11-3	TRBJ2-3	TGTGCCAGCAGCTCTCGGACAGCTAGCACAGATACGCAGTATTTT	CASSSRTASTDTQYF
TRBD2	-	TRBV9	TRBJ2-1	TGTGCCAGCAGCGTAAGCGGGGGGGCGGACAATGAGCAGTTCTTC	CASSVSGGADNEQFF
-	-	TRBV5-1	TRBJ1-2	TGCGCCAGCAGCCTGGGTATGAACTATGGCTACACCTTC	CASSLGMNYGYTF
-	-	TRBV12-3/TRBV12-4	TRBJ1-2	TGTGCCAGCAAAGCGAATTATGGCTACACCTTC	CASKANYGYTF
TRBD1	-	TRBV4-3	TRBJ1-2	TGCGCCAGCAGCCATTTAACAGGGGGGTATGGCTACACCTTC	CASSHLTGGYGYTF
-	-	TRBV14	TRBJ1-3	TGTGCCAGCAGCCAAGACCCCCCCAGGGCGGGAGGAAACACCATATATTTT	CASSQDPPRAGGNTIYF
TRBD1	once	TRBV11-3	TRBJ2-7	TGTGCCAGCAGCTTACGACAGGGCTACGAGCAGTACTTC	CASSLRQGYEQYF
TRBD2	-	TRBV28	TRBJ2-7	TGTGCCAGCACCCGGGGGGTTAAGGGTTCCTACGAGCAGTACTTC	CASTRGVKGSYEQYF
-	medium-sized	TRBV6-2/TRBV6-3	TRBJ2-2	TGTGCCAGCAGTTATTCGGCGACAGGGAGGACTACCGGGGAGCTGTTTTTT	CASSYSATGRTTGELFF
TRBD1	-	TRBV6-1	TRBJ1-2	TGTGCCAGCAGTGAAAGGGGGACAGCTATCACTGCTAACTATGGCTACACCTTC	CASSERGTAITANYGYTF
-	-	TRBV2	TRBJ1-4	TGTGCCAGCAGTGGGAGCACTCGGGCGGGGGAAACTAATGAAAAACTGTTTTTT	CASSGSTRAGETNEKLFF
TRBD1	-	TRBV6-2/TRBV6-3	TRBJ1-2	TGTGCCAGCAGTTGGGACAGTTCTAACTATGGCTACACCTTC	CASSWDSSNYGYTF
TRBD1	-	TRBV7-7	TRBJ2-2	TGTGCTAGCAGCGAGACAGGGGTAGGGACCGGGGAGCTGTTTTTT	CASSETGVGTGELFF
-	-	TRBV5-6	TRBJ1-3	TGTGCCAGCAGCTTGAACTTACGGGATCCCATATATTTT	CASSLNLRDPIYF
-	once	TRBV28	TRBJ1-1	TGTGCCAGCAGTTTATCGGGATCCTCTGAAGCTTTCTTT	CASSLSGSSEAFF
-	once	TRBV29-1	TRBJ2-3	TGCAGCGGGAGCAAGGCGGCAGATACGCAGTATTTT	CSGSKAADTQYF
-	few	TRBV24-1	TRBJ2-2	TGTGCCACCAGTGATGTCCAGGGGCAGACCGGGGAGCTGTTTTTT	CATSDVQGQTGELFF
-	once	TRBV27	TRBJ2-3	TGTGCCAGCCGCGAGGGCTTCCGCACAGATACGCAGTATTTT	CASREGFRTDTQYF
TRBD2	-	TRBV7-2	TRBJ2-5	TGTGCCAGCAGCTCTCCGGGGGGGTGGGAGACCCAGTACTTC	CASSSPGGWETQYF
-	-	TRBV14	TRBJ1-6	TGTGCCAGCAGCCAGGCCGTTTATTCACCCCTCCACTTT	CASSQAVYSPLHF
-	-	TRBV19	TRBJ2-5	TGTGCCAGTAAGCCTGGAGGGGCTCAGGAGACCCAGTACTTC	CASKPGGAQETQYF
TRBD2	-	TRBV28	TRBJ2-7	TGTGCCAGCAGTTTACTGAGCGGGAGTGCCTACGAGCAGTACTTC	CASSLLSGSAYEQYF
TRBD2	once	TRBV6-1	TRBJ2-1	TGTGCCAGCAGTGAACTCGCGGGAGTTAACAATGAGCAGTTCTTC	CASSELAGVNNEQFF
TRBD1	-	TRBV4-3	TRBJ1-2	TGCGCCAGCAGCCAAGAGATCAGGGGGAACTATGGCTACACCTTC	CASSQEIRGNYGYTF
TRBD2	once	TRBV6-6	TRBJ2-1	TGTGCCAGCAGTCCCCGCGGGGGGGTAGCGGGACCGGAAAATGAGCAGTTCTTC	CASSPRGGVAGPENEQFF
-	-	TRBV18	TRBJ1-4	TGTGCCAGCTCTCGAACGGCCGGGGGGTTTAATGAAAAACTGTTTTTT	CASSRTAGGFNEKLFF
-	-	TRBV9	TRBJ1-1	TGTGCCAGCAGCGTCCTGGGGGGAGCGGACACTGAAGCTTTCTTT	CASSVLGGADTEAFF
TRBD2	-	TRBV5-1	TRBJ2-5	TGCGCCAGCAGCCTCCCCAGCGGGAGGCAAGAGACCCAGTACTTC	CASSLPSGRQETQYF
-	-	TRBV5-4	TRBJ2-3	TGTGCCAGCAGCTTGGAAGCAACGGCAGATACGCAGTATTTT	CASSLEATADTQYF
TRBD1	-	TRBV2	TRBJ1-2	TGTGCCAGCAGTACAGGGGGCTGGGGTGGCTACACCTTC	CASSTGGWGGYTF
-	-	TRBV7-2	TRBJ1-5	TGTGCCAGCAGCTTACGAACAGGGACGTATAGCAATCAGCCCCAGCATTTT	CASSLRTGTYSNQPQHF
TRBD1	-	TRBV27	TRBJ2-5	TGTGCCAGCAGTTCGGATACAGGGGGCGCGGAGACCCAGTACTTC	CASSSDTGGAETQYF
TRBD2	-	TRBV5-1	TRBJ2-1	TGCGCCAGCAGCTTTACCGGGGGGTACAATGAGCAGTTCTTC	CASSFTGGYNEQFF
-	-	TRBV2	TRBJ1-6	TGTGCCAGCTCAGGGAACGGGAATTCACCCCTCCACTTT	CASSGNGNSPLHF
-	-	TRBV28	TRBJ1-4	TGTGCCAGCAGTCTTGGACAGTATAATGAAAAACTGTTTTTT	CASSLGQYNEKLFF
TRBD1	once	TRBV27	TRBJ2-7	TGTGCCAGCATGAGACAGGGGAGTTACGAGCAGTACTTC	CASMRQGSYEQYF
-	-	TRBV7-9	TRBJ1-2	TGTGCCAGCAGCCTGTCTTACTATGGCTACACCTTC	CASSLSYYGYTF
-	-	TRBV7-3	TRBJ2-1	TGTGCCAGCAGCTCACGAACAGAAGGCTGGGAGCAGTTCTTC	CASSSRTEGWEQFF
-	-	TRBV12-2	TRBJ2-7	TGTGCAAGTCGCTTAGCGGAGGCTGGGAATGTACTTTCCTACGAGCAGTACTTC	CASRLAEAGNVLSYEQYF
-	-	TRBV10-1	TRBJ2-3	TGCGCCAGCAGAGGCCAGGGGACAGATACGCAGTATTTT	CASRGQGTDTQYF
-	-	TRBV28	TRBJ1-2	TGTGCCAGCAGTTCACAGATTCTTCAGGGGCCGACCTATGGCTACACCTTC	CASSSQILQGPTYGYTF
TRBD1	few	TRBV25-1	TRBJ1-6	TGTGCCAGCGGTTCGCCCGGGACAGGCAATTCACCCCTCCACTTT	CASGSPGTGNSPLHF
-	-	TRBV19	TRBJ1-5	TGTGCCACAAACCGAGAGACAGGCAATAGCAATCAGCCCCAGCATTTT	CATNRETGNSNQPQHF
-	-	TRBV6-5	TRBJ1-6	TGTGCCAGCAGGCTACACCAGGATAATTCACCCCTCCACTTT	CASRLHQDNSPLHF